The T cell receptor (beta chain) described here comes from a study of memory CD4+ T cells and cytomegalovirus serostatus. The V gene lost 8 bases and the J gene lost 6 bases, with 5 bases spanning the gap. This CDR3 comprises 10 residues. Germline V CDR1 and CDR2: MDHEN, SYDVKM. TCRdb keeps only in-frame clones here, not all; method: immunoSEQ multiplex PCR. The sample gives roughly 42,000 clones, roughly 79% of which show up once; around 0.6% is in the top ten. Single viable CD3+CD4+CD8-CD45RO+ cells were sorted as the memory CD4+ T cells. After thawing, CD4+ T cells were positively selected. The V call is TRBV28, the J call TRBJ1-5; D is ambiguous. This receptor was taken from an adult in good health and CMV-seronegative. Sequencing input: memory CD4+ T cells from blood. The CDR3 nucleotides are TGTGCCAGCGGTCGTCAGCCCCAGCATTTT. Translating it yields CASGRQPQHF.